The following is a T cell receptor (beta chain) sequence with its context. The data originate from a study of T cell repertoires in cytomegalovirus infection. Overall study context: Both a matching HLA type and CMV infection were indicated by public TCR beta signatures.

The CDR3 is made up of 16 amino acids. The V and J ends lost 3 bases and 3 bases, in that order; junction bases with no gene match: 7. Germline V CDR1 and CDR2: PRHDT, FYEKMQ (reference sequence). TCRdb passed the reads through MiXCR, listing each CDR3 protein once. The sample has more than 85,000 distinct CDR3 sequences; less than 25% are singletons. This chain uses TRBV13 with TRBJ2-3, with 9 bases identical to TRBD2. Material for sequencing was CD8+ T cells from PBMCs. The receptor's source is a human donor in good health (CMV status not recorded). Some clones in this sample may be carry-over from other donors' samples. CDR3 DNA: TGTGCCAGCAGCTTTACTAGCGGGCAAGAGACAGATACGCAGTATTTT. This codes for CASSFTSGQETDTQYF.